The 20 T cell receptor beta chains below all came from one sample that was sequenced in a study of cytotoxic CD8 clonotypes in ibrutinib-treated CLL. Repertoires were generated with immunoSEQ multiplex PCR, while TCRdb's copy carries only in-frame clones and drops some. The sample shows about 140,000 clones, 91% of them seen only once. Material: PBMCs, obtained after 12 months of ibrutinib treatment. These receptors were collected from a human donor with chronic lymphocytic leukemia.

The V gene is TRBV28, the J gene TRBJ1-5, with D maybe TRBD1 (5 bases). V dropped 3 bases and J dropped 6 bases, with 18 bases sitting between them. Germline V gene lookup returns CDR1 MDHEN and CDR2 SYDVKM. This CDR3 is 16 amino acids long. CDR3: CASSLGGGGRTQPQHF. As DNA, the CDR3 is TGTGCCAGCAGTTTGGGGGGAGGCGGGCGCACTCAGCCCCAGCATTTT.

The chain has TRBV7-8 and TRBJ1-1; D may be TRBD1 (5 bases). CDR3 length equals 14 residues. Germline V gives CDR1 SGHVS, CDR2 FQNEAQ. V was cut by 8 bases and J by 4 bases, with 17 bases left in between. The CDR3 nucleotides read TGTGCCAGCTCTCGGGACTTGGGTCTCACTGAAGCTTTCTTT. Translating it yields CASSRDLGLTEAFF.

The V and J genes are TRBV6-5 and TRBJ2-7; 7 bases agree with TRBD2. The CDR3 contains 14 residues. Germline V gene sequence: CDR1 MNHEY, CDR2 SVGAGI. J lost 2 bases, V lost 6 bases, and 7 bases had no gene match. In DNA, the CDR3 is TGTGCCAGCAGCCCGGGACTAATGACCTACGAGCAGTACTTC. Its translation is CASSPGLMTYEQYF.

About this clone itself: Other DNA sequences in the same sample also yield this CDR3. The chain links TRBV7-9 to TRBJ1-4; no clear D gene. Trimming stripped 1 base from V and 8 bases from J, with 5 bases between. The CDR3 totals 12 residues. Germline V lookup: CDR1 SEHNR, CDR2 FQNEAQ (reference sequence). CDR3 sequence reads: CASSLVGEKLFF. The CDR3, as DNA: TGTGCCAGCAGCTTAGTGGGAGAAAAACTGTTTTTT. Full variable domain (rest looked up from reference TRBV7-9 and TRBJ1-4): DTGVSQNPRHKITKRGQNVTFRCDPISEHNRLYWYRQTLGQGPEFLTYFQNEAQLEKSRLLSDRFSAERPKGSFSTLEIQRTEQGDSAMYLCASSLVGEKLFFGSGTQLSVL.

The J gene is TRBJ1-1, the V gene TRBV10-3; no reliable D call. The CDR3 consists of 14 residues. From germline, CDR1 is ENHRY and CDR2 SYGVKD. Trimming cost V 10 bases and J 2 bases, with 17 bases left between them. Written as DNA, the CDR3 is TGTGCCACCTCTCAGGACGGCTCCAACACTGAAGCTTTCTTT. It is translated as CATSQDGSNTEAFF.

This chain joins TRBV5-6 and TRBJ2-5, with 10 bases fitting TRBD1. Per the germline V gene, CDR1 is SGHDT and CDR2 is YYEEEE. After removal of 0 bases from V and 4 bases from J, the junction contained 6 bases not matched to a gene. The CDR3 length is 16 residues. CDR3 protein: CASSLDWDRGRETQYF. CDR3 DNA sequence: TGTGCCAGCAGCTTGGATTGGGACAGGGGACGAGAGACCCAGTACTTC.

This chain links TRBV25-1 with TRBJ2-3; D is unclear. The CDR3 spans 12 residues. Trimming shortened V by 0 bases and J by 5 bases, and 3 bases separated the two germline ends. Germline-derived CDR1 and CDR2 are MGHDK and SYGVNS. The CDR3 coding sequence is TGTGCCAGCAGTGAATATCGAGATACGCAGTATTTT. Translated, it gives CASSEYRDTQYF.

The chain joins TRBV10-3 to TRBJ2-1, with D perhaps being TRBD1 or TRBD2 (5 bases each). With 0 bases removed from V and 9 bases from J, the gap between germline ends came to 18 bases. From germline, CDR1 is ENHRY and CDR2 SYGVKD. The CDR3 spans 16 residues. The CDR3 DNA follows: TGTGCCATCAGTGAGTCACGAGGGGCCCTCTGGGGTGAGCAGTTCTTC. Translated, it gives CAISESRGALWGEQFF.

The chain carries TRBV29-1 and TRBJ2-3, with 13 bases aligning to TRBD2. The CDR3 has 19 amino acids. The V gene's germline CDR1 is SQVTM and CDR2 ANQGSEA. Germline trimming cut 0 bases from V and 3 bases from J; bases unmatched to any gene: 12. CDR3 sequence (DNA): TGCAGCGTTGAAGATCGGGTCTGGACTAGCGGGAGTTTAACAGATACGCAGTATTTT. Protein: CSVEDRVWTSGSLTDTQYF.

The chain couples TRBV7-2 to TRBJ2-4, with D perhaps matching TRBD2 (5 bases). Per germline, CDR1 SGHTA and CDR2 FQGNSA. This CDR3 has 18 residues. V was pared by 3 bases and J by 5 bases, with 23 bases between. CDR3 in amino acids: CASSFRTLSETGQNIQYF. Here the CDR3 DNA reads TGTGCCAGCAGCTTCCGGACTCTATCCGAGACTGGGCAAAACATTCAGTACTTC.

The count of this clone is one. The V and J genes are TRBV5-6 and TRBJ2-5; the D is unclear. The CDR3 consists of 14 residues. Trimming stripped 3 bases from V and 0 bases from J, with 9 bases between. CDR1 and CDR2 from the germline V gene are SGHDT and YYEEEE. The CDR3 DNA reads TGTGCCAGCAGCTCGACCGAGTACCAAGAGACCCAGTACTTC. Its protein is CASSSTEYQETQYF.

The genes are TRBV30 and TRBJ2-7; TRBD2 agrees at 7 bases. This CDR3 comprises 13 residues. The V and J ends lost 6 bases and 7 bases, in that order; junction bases with no gene match: 12. Germline CDR1 GTSNPN, CDR2 SVGIG (reference sequence). In DNA, the CDR3 is TGTGCCTGTCGACGGGGGGAGCGGGGTGAGCAGTACTTC. Translated: CACRRGERGEQYF.

CDR3 protein: CASSIDRQNTEAFF. CDR3 DNA: TGTGCCAGCAGTATCGACAGACAAAACACTGAAGCTTTCTTT. The V call is TRBV2, the J call TRBJ1-1; D perhaps matches TRBD1 (5 bases). The CDR3 runs 14 residues. Looked up from germline, CDR1 is SNHLY and CDR2 is FYNNEI. Trimming pared 5 bases from V and 2 bases from J, leaving 12 bases between. The full variable domain, with the rest looked up from reference TRBV2 and TRBJ1-1, is EPEVTQTPSHQVTQMGQEVILRCVPISNHLYFYWYRQILGQKVEFLVSFYNNEISEKSEIFDDQFSVERPDGSNFTLKIRSTKLEDSAMYFCASSIDRQNTEAFFGQGTRLTVV.

The chain employs TRBV28 and TRBJ1-5; maybe TRBD1 (5 bases). CDR3 size: 14 residues. Germline V gives CDR1 MDHEN, CDR2 SYDVKM. Trimming removed 6 bases at V and 7 bases at J, with 16 bases between. The CDR3 bases are TGTGCCAGCAGCCCCGGGGGGGTGCGGCAGCCCCAGCATTTT. This encodes CASSPGGVRQPQHF.

The J gene is TRBJ1-4, the V gene TRBV11-2; possible D gene TRBD1, 6 bases. Germline assignment: CDR1 SGHAT and CDR2 FQNNGV. The CDR3 sequence is 15 residues long. V dropped 2 bases and J dropped 2 bases, with 9 bases sitting between them. The chain's CDR3 is CASSLRGSTNEKLFF. Here the CDR3 DNA reads TGTGCCAGCAGCTTAAGGGGGAGTACTAATGAAAAACTGTTTTTT. Full variable domain (missing parts from reference TRBV11-2 and TRBJ1-4): EAGVAQSPRYKIIEKRQSVAFWCNPISGHATLYWYQQILGQGPKLLIQFQNNGVVDDSQLPKDRFSAERLKGVDSTLKIQPAKLEDSAVYLCASSLRGSTNEKLFFGSGTQLSVL.

The chain recombines TRBV29-1 with TRBJ2-2; D not resolved. The CDR3 totals 12 residues. The V and J ends lost 4 bases and 3 bases respectively, with 6 bases between them. Per germline, CDR1 SQVTM and CDR2 ANQGSEA. CDR3 sequence reads: CSVGADTGELFF. CDR3 nucleotide sequence: TGCAGCGTTGGGGCGGACACCGGGGAGCTGTTTTTT.

The chain is built from TRBV2 and TRBJ2-7; D not resolved. V was shortened by 8 bases and J by 7 bases, with 12 bases between the two germline ends. Germline CDR1 and CDR2: SNHLY and FYNNEI. This CDR3 has 11 amino acids. In nucleotides, the CDR3 is TGTGCCAGCGCTCGTTGGGAAGAGCAGTACTTC. Its translation is CASARWEEQYF.

This chain links TRBV28 with TRBJ1-1; D possibly corresponds to TRBD1 (5 bases). Germline CDR1 reads MDHEN; CDR2 reads SYDVKM. The ends were cut back, 5 bases at V and 1 base at J, with 11 bases in the middle. The length of the CDR3 is 14 residues. CDR3 region: CASSGHVTNTEAFF. The CDR3 nucleotides are TGTGCCAGCAGTGGACACGTAACGAACACTGAAGCTTTCTTT.

This chain links TRBV27 with TRBJ2-7; D is undetermined. From germline, CDR1 is MNHEY and CDR2 SMNVEV (reference sequence). This CDR3 is 14 amino acids long. The V end was cut by 2 bases, the J end by 1 base, with 9 bases between. This CDR3 is CASSLKAVSYEQYF. CDR3 coding DNA: TGTGCCAGCAGTTTAAAGGCGGTGTCCTACGAGCAGTACTTC.

The chain recombines TRBV7-8 with TRBJ2-6; 7 bases are a match to TRBD2. The CDR3 runs to 15 residues. In germline, CDR1 is SGHVS, CDR2 FQNEAQ. J gave up 2 bases and V 5 bases, and 3 bases lay outside the gene matches. The CDR3 reads CASSKGGAGANVLTF. The DNA for the CDR3 is TGTGCCAGCAGCAAGGGAGGGGCTGGGGCCAACGTCCTGACTTTC.